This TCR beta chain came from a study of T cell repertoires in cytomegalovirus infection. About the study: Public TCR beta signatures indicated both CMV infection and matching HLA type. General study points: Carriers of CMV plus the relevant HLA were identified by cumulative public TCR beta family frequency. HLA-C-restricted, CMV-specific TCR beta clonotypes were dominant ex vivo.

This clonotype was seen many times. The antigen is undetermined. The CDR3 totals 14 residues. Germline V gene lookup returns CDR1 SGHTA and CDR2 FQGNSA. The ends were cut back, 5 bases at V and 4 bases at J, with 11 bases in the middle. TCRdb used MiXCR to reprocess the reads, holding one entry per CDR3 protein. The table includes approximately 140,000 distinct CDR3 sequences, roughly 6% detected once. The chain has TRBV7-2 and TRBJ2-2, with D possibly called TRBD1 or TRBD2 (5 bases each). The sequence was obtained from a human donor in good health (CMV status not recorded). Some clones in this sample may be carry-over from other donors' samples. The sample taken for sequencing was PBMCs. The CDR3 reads CASSRDGFTGELFF. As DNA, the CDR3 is TGTGCCAGCAGCCGGGACGGTTTCACCGGGGAGCTGTTTTTT.